A single sample is the source of the 13 T cell receptor beta chains below, sequenced in a study of T cell changes during pregnancy in multiple sclerosis. Using immunoSEQ multiplex PCR, the repertoire was profiled, and TCRdb retains in-frame clones only, with some absent. The sample carries 80,000 or so clones, around 92% recorded once. The input for sequencing was peripheral blood, taken before pregnancy. These receptors came from a female donor with multiple sclerosis, enrolled in a pregnancy study.

The genes are TRBV2 and TRBJ2-5; 7 nucleotides align to TRBD1. CDR3 length equals 15 residues. The V segment lost 4 bases and the J segment 2 bases; nucleotides outside the gene matches: 7. Germline V gene sequence: CDR1 SNHLY, CDR2 FYNNEI. This chain's CDR3 is CASSGATGRQETQYF. CDR3 DNA: TGTGCCAGCAGTGGGGCGACAGGGAGACAAGAGACCCAGTACTTC.

The rearrangement joins TRBV5-4 to TRBJ2-1, with D perhaps TRBD2 (6 bases). V shed 4 bases and J shed 4 bases, with 12 bases lying between them. This CDR3 has 14 amino acids. CDR1 is SGHNT and CDR2 is YYREEE in the germline V gene (reference sequence). The CDR3 nucleotides are TGTGCCAGCAGCCTCCGACTAGAGTACAATGAGCAGTTCTTC. It encodes CASSLRLEYNEQFF.

The chain employs TRBV6-5 and TRBJ2-7; possible D gene TRBD1, 6 bases. Trimming left V 5 bases short and J 0 bases short, with 14 bases between. The CDR3 runs to 15 residues. CDR1 MNHEY and CDR2 SVGAGI come from the germline V gene. The CDR3, as DNA: TGTGCCAGCAGTGTGGGGACACCGCCCTCCTACGAGCAGTACTTC. Translating it yields CASSVGTPPSYEQYF.

The chain combines TRBV7-2 with TRBJ2-3; 12 bases are shared with TRBD2. Germline V gene lookup returns CDR1 SGHTA and CDR2 FQGNSA. This CDR3 region has 15 residues. V lost 7 bases and J lost 2; bases outside the gene matches: 4. For the CDR3, the DNA is TGTGCCAGCAAACTAGCGGGAGGACCCACAGATACGCAGTATTTT. Its protein product is CASKLAGGPTDTQYF. The full variable domain, rest sourced from reference TRBV7-2 and TRBJ2-3, is GAGVSQSPSNKVTEKGKDVELRCDPISGHTALYWYRQSLGQGLEFLIYFQGNSAPDKSGLPSDRFSAERTGGSVSTLTIQRTQQEDSAVYLCASKLAGGPTDTQYFGPGTRLTVL.

The CDR3 here is CASSLSRVSYEQYF. The CDR3 nucleotides are TGTGCCAGCAGCTTATCGCGGGTCTCCTACGAGCAGTACTTC. The chain joins TRBV7-6 to TRBJ2-7; maybe TRBD2 (5 bases). Germline values: CDR1 SGHVS, CDR2 FNYEAQ. V was clipped by 2 bases and J by 0 bases, with 8 bases between them. The CDR3 sequence is 14 residues long.

This sequence joins TRBV9 and TRBJ2-7; D possibly corresponds to TRBD1 (6 bases). The ends were cut back, 1 base at V and 6 bases at J, with 14 bases in the middle. Germline values: CDR1 SGDLS, CDR2 YYNGEE. The CDR3 is made up of 14 amino acids. CDR3 in amino acids: CASSVSTGPLEQYF. CDR3 coding DNA: TGTGCCAGCAGCGTAAGCACAGGGCCCCTCGAGCAGTACTTC.

The V gene is TRBV28, the J gene TRBJ1-2, with TRBD1 matching 12 bases. Looked up from germline, CDR1 is MDHEN and CDR2 is SYDVKM. J was trimmed by 8 bases and V by 1 base; bases with no gene match: 5. This CDR3 region has 15 residues. Written as DNA, the CDR3 is TGTGCCAGCAGTTTATCGGGACAGGGGGCGCGGGGCTACACCTTC. Its protein is CASSLSGQGARGYTF.

The CDR3 DNA sequence: TGTGCCAGCAGACTGACAGGGAACACAGATACGCAGTATTTT. This gives the protein CASRLTGNTDTQYF. The chain is built from TRBV28 and TRBJ2-3; 7 bases map to TRBD1. From germline, CDR1 is MDHEN and CDR2 SYDVKM. The CDR3 contains 14 residues. V shed 6 bases and J 2 bases; nucleotides not matched to a gene: 5.

The chain employs TRBV5-1 and TRBJ2-3; 7 bases line up with TRBD2. Germline lookup yields CDR1 SGHRS and CDR2 YFSETQ. This CDR3 is 14 amino acids long. With V trimmed by 4 bases and J by 5 bases, 7 bases remained unmatched. Here the CDR3 DNA reads TGCGCCAGCAGCCGGGACTACCACCTAGATACGCAGTATTTT. It yields the protein CASSRDYHLDTQYF.

This clone was detected only once. The V and J genes are TRBV28 and TRBJ1-1; D might be TRBD1 (6 bases). The germline CDR1 and CDR2 sequences are MDHEN and SYDVKM. Trimming cost V 5 bases and J 1 base, with 14 bases left between them. The CDR3 runs 15 residues. CDR3 protein: CASSPLGAGNTEAFF. DNA for the CDR3: TGTGCCAGCAGTCCACTGGGGGCAGGGAACACTGAAGCTTTCTTT.

This chain connects TRBV7-2 to TRBJ2-1; D is possibly TRBD2 (6 bases). From germline, CDR1 is SGHTA and CDR2 FQGNSA. The CDR3 runs to 15 residues. Between the trimmed V and J ends, which lost 1 base and 5 bases, there was a span of 12 bases. CDR3 sequence reads: CASSLGLAKNNEQFF. The CDR3 coding sequence is TGTGCCAGCAGCTTAGGCCTAGCGAAGAACAATGAGCAGTTCTTC. Variable domain in full (rest from reference TRBV7-2 and TRBJ2-1): GAGVSQSPSNKVTEKGKDVELRCDPISGHTALYWYRQSLGQGLEFLIYFQGNSAPDKSGLPSDRFSAERTGGSVSTLTIQRTQQEDSAVYLCASSLGLAKNNEQFFGPGTRLTVL.

The V call is TRBV29-1, the J call TRBJ2-2; TRBD2 matches 7 bases. Germline CDR1 reads SQVTM; CDR2 reads ANQGSEA. V dropped 7 bases and J dropped 0; count of bases not matched to a gene: 5. This CDR3 region has 14 residues. The CDR3 is CSASGTPNTGELFF. The CDR3 coding sequence is TGCAGCGCCAGCGGGACGCCGAACACCGGGGAGCTGTTTTTT.

The rearrangement links TRBV29-1 to TRBJ2-3, with 12 bases fitting TRBD2. CDR1 and CDR2 from the germline V gene are SQVTM and ANQGSEA. The CDR3 is made up of 14 amino acids. V shed 6 bases and J 1 base; nucleotides not matched to a gene: 2. CDR3 bases: TGCAGCGTGCGGACTAGCGGGGGCACAGATACGCAGTATTTT. Amino acids: CSVRTSGGTDTQYF.